This is a list of T cell receptor beta chains from one sample in a study of blood T cell repertoires in COVID-19. Measured with immunoSEQ multiplex PCR; TCRdb has only the in-frame clones, and not every one. This table holds under 300,000 clones, 88% found once. The sample taken for sequencing was PBMCs or T cells enriched from blood (not recorded which). These TCRs come from a woman aged 40-49 years with acute COVID-19. CDR3s include the opening cysteine and the closing phenylalanine or tryptophan. The order of the fields is V gene, J gene, clone size, D gene, CDR3 DNA, CDR3 protein. D genes are given only for firm matches. Only part of the rows carry a size: once, few, many, or a class if the clone is expanded.

v_gene: TRBV5-1; j_gene: TRBJ2-7; abundance: NA; d_gene: NA; CDR3nt: TGCGCCAGCAGCTTGGTGGGGCAGAACTACGAGCAGTACTTC; CDR3aa: CASSLVGQNYEQYF
v_gene: TRBV6-5; j_gene: TRBJ1-1; abundance: NA; d_gene: TRBD1; CDR3nt: TGTGCCGCCCAAGGGGGCACCACTGAAGCTTTCTTT; CDR3aa: CAAQGGTTEAFF
v_gene: TRBV4-3; j_gene: TRBJ1-1; abundance: NA; d_gene: TRBD1; CDR3nt: TGCGCCAGCAGCCAAGGAACAGGGGTGAAGAACACTGAAGCTTTCTTT; CDR3aa: CASSQGTGVKNTEAFF
v_gene: TRBV6-2/TRBV6-3; j_gene: TRBJ1-1; abundance: NA; d_gene: TRBD1; CDR3nt: TGTGCCAGCAGTTACCCTGCCGGGACAGGGGTCATGAACACTGAAGCTTTCTTT; CDR3aa: CASSYPAGTGVMNTEAFF
v_gene: TRBV30; j_gene: TRBJ1-6; abundance: NA; d_gene: TRBD1; CDR3nt: TGTGCCTGGACTGACAGGGAGTACGCACCCCTCCACTTT; CDR3aa: CAWTDREYAPLHF
v_gene: TRBV30; j_gene: TRBJ1-2; abundance: NA; d_gene: TRBD1; CDR3nt: TGTGCCTGGAGGTTATACCCGGGACAGTACTATGGCTACACCTTC; CDR3aa: CAWRLYPGQYYGYTF
v_gene: TRBV19; j_gene: TRBJ1-1; abundance: NA; d_gene: TRBD1; CDR3nt: TGTGCCAGTACCCTATCCCGACAGGGGGCGGTATCCATGAACACTGAAGCTTTCTTT; CDR3aa: CASTLSRQGAVSMNTEAFF
v_gene: TRBV21-1; j_gene: TRBJ2-1; abundance: NA; d_gene: NA; CDR3nt: TGTGCCAGCACCGGGACTAGCGGCTCCTACAATGAGCAGTTCTTC; CDR3aa: CASTGTSGSYNEQFF
v_gene: TRBV4-1; j_gene: TRBJ1-5; abundance: NA; d_gene: NA; CDR3nt: TGCGCCAGCAGCCACGGGGGGATAGGCAATCAGCCCCAGCATTTT; CDR3aa: CASSHGGIGNQPQHF
v_gene: TRBV2; j_gene: TRBJ2-7; abundance: NA; d_gene: TRBD1; CDR3nt: TGTGCCAGCGAAACGGGACAGGGTTCCTACGAGCAGTACTTC; CDR3aa: CASETGQGSYEQYF
v_gene: TRBV24-1; j_gene: TRBJ2-3; abundance: NA; d_gene: TRBD2; CDR3nt: TGTGCCACCAGTGATTCCATGGCGGGGGGGCATGGCACAGATACGCAGTATTTT; CDR3aa: CATSDSMAGGHGTDTQYF
v_gene: TRBV6-1; j_gene: TRBJ2-6; abundance: NA; d_gene: NA; CDR3nt: TGTGCCAGCAGTAACAGGGTTGGGGCCAACGTCCTGACTTTC; CDR3aa: CASSNRVGANVLTF
v_gene: TRBV24-1; j_gene: TRBJ2-5; abundance: NA; d_gene: NA; CDR3nt: TGTGCCAAAGATCGCCAGGGGACCCAGTACTTC; CDR3aa: CAKDRQGTQYF
v_gene: TRBV4-3; j_gene: TRBJ2-7; abundance: once; d_gene: NA; CDR3nt: TGCGCCAGCAGCCAAGATCTCAGGGCTTCCTACGAGCAGTACTTC; CDR3aa: CASSQDLRASYEQYF
v_gene: TRBV27; j_gene: TRBJ1-5; abundance: once; d_gene: TRBD1; CDR3nt: TGTGCCAGCAGACCTGACAGGGGGCTATTTGGCAATCAGCCCCAGCATTTT; CDR3aa: CASRPDRGLFGNQPQHF
v_gene: TRBV4-3; j_gene: TRBJ2-5; abundance: NA; d_gene: TRBD1; CDR3nt: TGCGCCAGCAGCCAAGATTGGGGGACAGACCAAGAGACCCAGTACTTC; CDR3aa: CASSQDWGTDQETQYF
v_gene: TRBV30; j_gene: TRBJ1-1; abundance: NA; d_gene: NA; CDR3nt: TGTGCCTGGAGTGAAACAGGGATGAACACTGAAGCTTTCTTT; CDR3aa: CAWSETGMNTEAFF
v_gene: TRBV6-2/TRBV6-3; j_gene: TRBJ1-5; abundance: NA; d_gene: NA; CDR3nt: TGTGCCAGCAGTTACATCAGGATTTTGTTCAATCAGCCCCAGCATTTT; CDR3aa: CASSYIRILFNQPQHF
v_gene: TRBV15; j_gene: TRBJ1-2; abundance: NA; d_gene: NA; CDR3nt: TGTGCCACCAGCAGAGATGGGATAGGGGGGGCCCTGGATGGCTACACCTTC; CDR3aa: CATSRDGIGGALDGYTF
v_gene: TRBV7-8; j_gene: TRBJ2-3; abundance: NA; d_gene: TRBD2; CDR3nt: TGTGCCAGCAGCCCCCAGTCGGGACTAGGGGAAGATACGCAGTATTTT; CDR3aa: CASSPQSGLGEDTQYF
v_gene: TRBV18; j_gene: TRBJ2-5; abundance: NA; d_gene: TRBD1; CDR3nt: TGTGCCAGCCAGCTCGGACAGGGGGCTTTCGAGACCCAGTACTTC; CDR3aa: CASQLGQGAFETQYF
v_gene: TRBV6-5; j_gene: TRBJ2-7; abundance: many; d_gene: NA; CDR3nt: TGTGCCAGCAGGAGAGACACCTACGAGCAGTACTTC; CDR3aa: CASRRDTYEQYF
v_gene: TRBV12-5; j_gene: TRBJ1-2; abundance: few; d_gene: TRBD1; CDR3nt: TGTGCTAGTGGTTTGGAGGCAGGGGGTTCCCATGGCTACACCTTC; CDR3aa: CASGLEAGGSHGYTF
v_gene: TRBV18; j_gene: TRBJ1-2; abundance: NA; d_gene: NA; CDR3nt: TGTGCCAGCTCATCGCTCCCGGTCCCTATACGGGGCTACACCTTC; CDR3aa: CASSSLPVPIRGYTF
v_gene: TRBV24-1; j_gene: TRBJ2-1; abundance: NA; d_gene: TRBD1; CDR3nt: TGTGCCACCAGTGACCCGGGACAGATCAATGAGCAGTTCTTC; CDR3aa: CATSDPGQINEQFF
v_gene: TRBV9; j_gene: TRBJ1-6; abundance: NA; d_gene: NA; CDR3nt: TGTGCCAGCAGCGTAGAGCCAAGCTCCTATAATTCACCCCTCCACTTT; CDR3aa: CASSVEPSSYNSPLHF
v_gene: TRBV5-8; j_gene: TRBJ1-2; abundance: NA; d_gene: TRBD1; CDR3nt: TGTGCCAGCAGCAAGGGACAGGGGGCGAACTATGGCTACACCTTC; CDR3aa: CASSKGQGANYGYTF
v_gene: TRBV6-6; j_gene: TRBJ2-7; abundance: NA; d_gene: TRBD1; CDR3nt: TGTGCCAGCAGCGACAGGGGTTACGAGCAGTACTTC; CDR3aa: CASSDRGYEQYF
v_gene: TRBV25-1; j_gene: TRBJ2-2; abundance: NA; d_gene: TRBD2; CDR3nt: TGTGCCAGCAGTGGTACTAGCGGGAGCTATAACACCGGGGAGCTGTTTTTT; CDR3aa: CASSGTSGSYNTGELFF
v_gene: TRBV5-1; j_gene: TRBJ2-3; abundance: NA; d_gene: TRBD1; CDR3nt: TGCGCCAGCAGCTCCTCAGGGGGCAAGGGCACAGATACGCAGTATTTT; CDR3aa: CASSSSGGKGTDTQYF
v_gene: TRBV3-1/TRBV3-2; j_gene: TRBJ1-5; abundance: NA; d_gene: NA; CDR3nt: TGTGCCAGCAGCCGCAGGCAGCCCCAGCATTTT; CDR3aa: CASSRRQPQHF
v_gene: TRBV2; j_gene: TRBJ2-1; abundance: once; d_gene: TRBD2; CDR3nt: TGTGCCAGCATGGGGGGTAGCGGGAGGAATGAGCAGTTCTTC; CDR3aa: CASMGGSGRNEQFF
v_gene: TRBV11-2; j_gene: TRBJ1-1; abundance: NA; d_gene: NA; CDR3nt: TGTGCCAGCAGCTTAGCAGGTTATACTGAAGCTTTCTTT; CDR3aa: CASSLAGYTEAFF
v_gene: TRBV18; j_gene: TRBJ1-1; abundance: NA; d_gene: TRBD1; CDR3nt: TGTGCCAGCTCACCTACAGGGGGCACTGAAGCTTTCTTT; CDR3aa: CASSPTGGTEAFF
v_gene: TRBV5-7; j_gene: TRBJ2-3; abundance: few; d_gene: TRBD2; CDR3nt: TGTGCCAGCAGCCCTGGACTAGCGGGCATCCATACAGATACGCAGTATTTT; CDR3aa: CASSPGLAGIHTDTQYF
v_gene: TRBV29-1; j_gene: TRBJ2-2; abundance: few; d_gene: TRBD1; CDR3nt: TGCAGCGTTGAAGATCCAAGGGACAGGGTGGCCGGGGAGCTGTTTTTT; CDR3aa: CSVEDPRDRVAGELFF
v_gene: TRBV7-6; j_gene: TRBJ2-1; abundance: few; d_gene: TRBD2; CDR3nt: TGTGCCAGCAGCATCCTCACTAGCGGCTATGAGCAGTTCTTC; CDR3aa: CASSILTSGYEQFF
v_gene: TRBV18; j_gene: TRBJ1-1; abundance: once; d_gene: NA; CDR3nt: TGTGCCAGCTCACCCAACAGTTGGCCGAACACTGAAGCTTTCTTT; CDR3aa: CASSPNSWPNTEAFF
v_gene: TRBV7-2; j_gene: TRBJ2-1; abundance: NA; d_gene: TRBD2; CDR3nt: TGTGCCAGCAGCTTCGCAGGACTAGCGGGTCCCCCGAGGTACAATGAGCAGTTCTTC; CDR3aa: CASSFAGLAGPPRYNEQFF
v_gene: TRBV19; j_gene: TRBJ1-5; abundance: NA; d_gene: TRBD1; CDR3nt: TGTGCCAGTAGGGCGGGACAGGGATCCAATCAGCCCCAGCATTTT; CDR3aa: CASRAGQGSNQPQHF
v_gene: TRBV2; j_gene: TRBJ2-7; abundance: NA; d_gene: NA; CDR3nt: TGTGCCAGCAGTGAGGAGACGGTATACGAGCAGTACTTC; CDR3aa: CASSEETVYEQYF
v_gene: TRBV6-6; j_gene: TRBJ2-5; abundance: few; d_gene: NA; CDR3nt: TGTGCCAGCAGTCCCTCTCTCAGCGCCGAGACCCAGTACTTC; CDR3aa: CASSPSLSAETQYF
v_gene: TRBV14; j_gene: TRBJ1-6; abundance: NA; d_gene: NA; CDR3nt: TGTGCCAGCAGCCACCCGGGACAAAATTCACCCCTCCACTTT; CDR3aa: CASSHPGQNSPLHF
v_gene: TRBV19; j_gene: TRBJ1-2; abundance: NA; d_gene: NA; CDR3nt: TGTGCCAGTAGTATACGGGGGAGCCAAAACTATGGCTACACCTTC; CDR3aa: CASSIRGSQNYGYTF
v_gene: TRBV12-5; j_gene: TRBJ2-5; abundance: NA; d_gene: NA; CDR3nt: TGTGCTAGTGGTTTGTACAGCGGGTACGCAGAGACCCAGTACTTC; CDR3aa: CASGLYSGYAETQYF
v_gene: TRBV5-4; j_gene: TRBJ1-4; abundance: NA; d_gene: NA; CDR3nt: TGTGCCAGCAGCGAAGCCCCTCGACCGGGACAACCCAGTGAAAAACTGTTTTTT; CDR3aa: CASSEAPRPGQPSEKLFF